This section outlines one T cell receptor (beta chain) sequence together with its context. Germline CDR1 reads LNHDA; CDR2 reads SQIVND (reference sequence). There are 11 residues in the CDR3. V was cut by 4 bases and J by 10 bases, with 10 bases left in between. Measured with immunoSEQ multiplex PCR; TCRdb has only the in-frame clones, and not every one. This table holds around 100,000 clones, about 90% found once. The data originate from a study of blood T cell repertoires in COVID-19. About the research overall: T cells, B-cell-depleted T cells, or PBMCs provided the cDNA or gDNA that served as material.

The receptor comes from a man aged 50 to 59 in a cohort sampled during active COVID-19. This chain links TRBV19 with TRBJ1-2; D possibly corresponds to TRBD1 (6 bases). Sequences were obtained from peripheral blood. CDR3 sequence (DNA): TGTGCCAGTAGTACCCGGGACATCTACACCTTC. Amino acids: CASSTRDIYTF.